Listed below are T cell receptor beta chains from one sample, sequenced in a study of metastatic and nonmetastatic thyroid tumors. With MiXCR, TCRdb reprocessed the PCR reads. There are 30,000 to 40,000 clones in the sample; 25% to 35% occur only once, and 7.8% lies in the top ten. The sample was blood. These receptors were collected from a female donor with papillary thyroid cancer or a benign thyroid nodule (not recorded which). Some clones in this sample may be carry-over from other donors' samples. CDR3s include the opening cysteine and the closing phenylalanine or tryptophan. D genes are given only for firm matches. Some rows have no size entry. The others give once, few or many, or a class for an expanded clone.

clone size	D gene	V gene	J gene	CDR3 protein	CDR3 DNA
.	.	TRBV28	TRBJ2-1	CASSETGTRICEQFF	TGTGCGAGCAGCGAAACCGGTACTAGAATCTGTGAGCAGTTCTTC
.	TRBD1	TRBV6-5	TRBJ1-6	CASSLDRSINNSPLHF	TGTGCCAGCAGTTTGGACAGGTCTATTAATAATTCACCCCTCCACTTT
.	.	TRBV6-1	TRBJ1-3	CASSVVTDSGNTIYF	TGTGCCAGCAGTGTCGTAACGGACTCTGGAAACACCATATATTTT
.	TRBD2	TRBV20-1	TRBJ2-1	CSARIGGEVYNEQFF	TGCAGTGCTAGGATCGGGGGGGAGGTATACAATGAGCAGTTCTTC
.	TRBD2	TRBV12-3/TRBV12-4	TRBJ2-2	CASSLYPAGDTGELFF	TGTGCCAGCAGCCTTTACCCAGCGGGAGATACCGGGGAGCTGTTTTTT
.	TRBD1	TRBV27	TRBJ2-3	CASSQPGQGSDTQYF	TGTGCCAGCAGTCAGCCGGGACAGGGGTCAGATACGCAGTATTTT
many	TRBD2	TRBV9	TRBJ2-1	CASSVERSGRAKEFF	TGTGCCAGCAGCGTAGAGAGGAGCGGGAGGGCCAAGGAGTTCTTC
many	TRBD2	TRBV19	TRBJ2-5	CASSIDGSGSSLETQYF	TGTGCCAGTAGTATAGACGGTAGCGGGAGCTCATTGGAGACCCAGTACTTC
few	.	TRBV5-1	TRBJ2-1	CASSLEQVARSNEQFF	TGCGCCAGCAGCTTAGAACAGGTAGCGCGATCCAATGAGCAGTTCTTC
.	.	TRBV29-1	TRBJ2-5	CSVVWDMEETQYF	TGCAGCGTTGTGTGGGACATGGAGGAGACCCAGTACTTC
.	TRBD2	TRBV7-3	TRBJ2-1	CGSSASGVINEQFF	TGTGGCAGCTCGGCTAGCGGGGTGATCAATGAGCAGTTCTTC
.	.	TRBV4-1	TRBJ2-3	CASTQEWGVSDTQYF	TGCGCCAGCACCCAAGAGTGGGGAGTTTCAGATACGCAGTATTTT
many	TRBD2	TRBV6-2/TRBV6-3	TRBJ2-3	CASSQTSGGAVTDTQYF	TGTGCCAGCAGTCAGACTAGCGGGGGGGCGGTTACAGATACGCAGTATTTT
many	TRBD2	TRBV5-1	TRBJ2-5	CASSRGLAQETQYF	TGCGCCAGCAGCAGGGGACTAGCGCAAGAGACCCAGTACTTC
few	TRBD2	TRBV6-1	TRBJ2-1	CASSGTSDYNEQFF	TGTGCCAGCAGTGGGACTAGCGATTACAATGAGCAGTTCTTC
medium-sized	.	TRBV30	TRBJ2-7	CAWSVLSLGEQYF	TGTGCCTGGAGTGTATTGAGCTTGGGCGAGCAGTACTTC
.	.	TRBV20-1	TRBJ2-7	CSASTFLGGGTYEQYF	TGCAGTGCTAGTACTTTTTTAGGGGGAGGAACCTACGAGCAGTACTTC
few	TRBD1	TRBV28	TRBJ1-6	CASSPPGQSPLHF	TGTGCCAGCAGCCCGCCGGGACAGTCACCCCTCCACTTT
.	.	TRBV4-1	TRBJ1-5	CASSQAPPPEEPQHF	TGCGCGAGCAGCCAAGCTCCCCCACCCGAGGAGCCCCAGCATTTT
.	.	TRBV20-1	TRBJ1-4	CSVTESVEKLFF	TGCAGTGTTACGGAAAGTGTGGAAAAACTGTTTTTT
.	.	TRBV18	TRBJ2-7	CASSPWPRSYEQYF	TGTGCCAGCTCACCTTGGCCGAGGTCCTACGAGCAGTACTTC
.	TRBD1	TRBV20-1	TRBJ2-3	CSAERQGSDTQYF	TGCAGTGCCGAAAGACAGGGATCAGATACGCAGTATTTT
.	.	TRBV19	TRBJ2-7	CSSSTPTGGHEQYF	TGTTCCAGTAGTACACCGACAGGTGGCCACGAGCAGTACTTC
.	.	TRBV7-3	TRBJ2-3	CASSFRAGLTDTQYF	TGTGCGAGCAGCTTTCGGGCGGGACTCACAGATACGCAGTATTTT
few	TRBD1	TRBV28	TRBJ2-7	CASSPSAGQGAFDQYF	TGTGCCAGCAGTCCTTCGGCGGGACAGGGGGCCTTCGATCAGTACTTC
once	.	TRBV15	TRBJ2-1	CATSRDLALQFF	TGTGCCACCAGCAGAGATTTGGCCTTACAGTTCTTC
many	.	TRBV27	TRBJ1-1	CASRIGGNTEAFF	TGTGCCAGCCGTATAGGCGGGAACACTGAAGCTTTCTTT
few	.	TRBV28	TRBJ1-5	CATQFLRWQPQHF	TGTGCCACCCAGTTTTTACGATGGCAGCCCCAGCATTTT
many	.	TRBV18	TRBJ2-7	CASSPAAEQYF	TGTGCCAGCTCACCAGCGGCCGAGCAGTACTTC
.	TRBD1	TRBV28	TRBJ1-1	CASSLLGQGNQAFF	TGTGCCAGCAGTTTGCTAGGACAGGGAAATCAAGCTTTCTTT
.	.	TRBV7-8	TRBJ1-6	CASSSTWGEESPLHF	TGTGCCAGCAGCAGCACATGGGGAGAAGAGTCACCCCTCCACTTT
many	.	TRBV3-1	TRBJ1-4	CASSQDGAASGNEKLFF	TGTGCCAGCAGCCAAGATGGGGCCGCCAGCGGAAATGAAAAACTGTTTTTT
many	.	TRBV27	TRBJ2-3	CASSVLATDTQYF	TGTGCCAGCAGTGTACTAGCAACAGATACGCAGTATTTT
many	.	TRBV3-1	TRBJ2-1	CASSQLHNEQFF	TGTGCCAGCAGCCAGCTACACAATGAGCAGTTCTTC
many	.	TRBV19	TRBJ1-2	CASSSKGVYGGGYTF	TGTGCCAGTAGTTCCAAAGGAGTCTACGGAGGGGGCTACACCTTC
many	.	TRBV14	TRBJ2-2	CASSPQNTGELFF	TGTGCCAGCAGCCCACAGAACACCGGGGAGCTGTTTTTT
.	.	TRBV30	TRBJ1-1	CAWSPWGGMNTEAFF	TGTGCCTGGAGCCCATGGGGGGGGATGAACACTGAAGCTTTCTTT
.	TRBD1	TRBV15	TRBJ2-7	CATSSNNRGSYEQYF	TGTGCCACCAGCAGTAACAACAGGGGCTCCTACGAGCAGTACTTC
.	.	TRBV4-1	TRBJ2-3	CASSQGTGLTDKQYF	TGCGCCAGCAGCCAAGGAACAGGTTTAACAGATAAGCAGTATTTT
.	.	TRBV28	TRBJ1-1	CASSFRRMNTEAFF	TGTGCCAGCAGTTTTCGTCGAATGAACACTGAAGCTTTCTTT
many	.	TRBV4-1	TRBJ2-5	CASSQDRSAGRTQYF	TGCGCCAGCAGCCAAGATCGGAGCGCCGGGCGGACCCAGTACTTC
many	TRBD2	TRBV7-9	TRBJ2-1	CASSLGGGLADNERNEQFF	TGTGCCAGCAGCTTAGGGGGGGGACTAGCGGATAATGAGCGAAATGAGCAGTTCTTC
few	.	TRBV6-1	TRBJ1-6	CASSHRFYNSPLHF	TGTGCCAGCAGCCACCGGTTCTATAATTCACCCCTCCACTTT